This TCR beta chain came from a study of blood T cells in healthy people across ages. Germline V lookup: CDR1 SGHVS, CDR2 FQNEAQ. The ends were cut back, 2 bases at V and 0 bases at J, with 17 bases in the middle. This CDR3 is 17 amino acids long. A second PCR, run for about 7 to 11 cycles, used a sample-barcoded 5' primer plus a J-beta primer mix. One entry per CDR3 protein results from TCRdb running MiXCR on the 5' RACE reads. The sample has under 2,000,000 distinct CDR3 sequences; less than 50% are singletons. This sequence originates from a woman aged 40 to 50 in good health. The chain recombines TRBV7-8 with TRBJ2-7; TRBD2 is a possible D gene (7 bases). The sample consisted of blood. CDR3 residues: CASSLSVRGGGSYEQYF. CDR3 sequence (DNA): TGTGCCAGCAGCTTATCCGTTCGAGGGGGGGGCTCCTACGAGCAGTACTTC.